This T cell receptor (beta chain) originates from a study of blood T cells in healthy people across ages. Study summary: Per two T cells, template switching captured roughly one barcoded beta molecule.

CDR3 length: 17 residues. J was trimmed by 0 bases and V by 4 bases; bases with no gene match: 8. Germline CDR1 and CDR2: MGHRA and YSYEKL. In the case of this clonotype: Its matching antigen is unknown.

A J-beta primer mix and a sample-barcoded 5' primer were used in a second PCR of about 7 to 12 cycles. In TCRdb, the 5' RACE reads were re-called with MiXCR into one record per CDR3 protein. The sample yields just over 1 million distinct CDR3 sequences, 40% to 50% seen once. Study conclusions and caveats: Samples with more naive T cells showed higher observed beta diversity. Naive CD4+ cell counts and diversity both ran higher in long-lived than in aged donors.

The sequence was obtained from a woman in her fifties or sixties in good health. Source material: blood. V gene TRBV4-1 combines with J gene TRBJ2-1, with 8 bases lining up with TRBD1. The CDR3 DNA reads as TGCGCCAGCAGCCCTACAGGGGGACAAAGCTCCTACAATGAGCAGTTCTTC. It yields the protein CASSPTGGQSSYNEQFF.